The 15 T cell receptor beta chains reported below all come from one sample, sequenced in a study of blood T cell repertoires in COVID-19. Here immunoSEQ multiplex PCR was the method, and the copy in TCRdb shows in-frame clones only, minus some. The sample consists of 110,000 or so clones, roughly nine tenths of them appearing once. The sample comprised peripheral blood. These receptors were taken from a man between 70 and 80 years old who had recovered from COVID-19.

This clone was recorded once. The chain has TRBV2 and TRBJ2-2; 14 nucleotides match TRBD2. J gave up 3 bases and V 6 bases, and 3 bases lay outside the gene matches. Germline CDR1 and CDR2: SNHLY and FYNNEI. The CDR3 consists of 16 residues. The CDR3 protein is CASRRTSGGYTGELFF. In DNA, the CDR3 is TGTGCCAGCAGGAGGACTAGCGGGGGGTACACCGGGGAGCTGTTTTTT. The variable domain in full, with the rest retrieved from reference TRBV2 and TRBJ2-2, is EPEVTQTPSHQVTQMGQEVILRCVPISNHLYFYWYRQILGQKVEFLVSFYNNEISEKSEIFDDQFSVERPDGSNFTLKIRSTKLEDSAMYFCASRRTSGGYTGELFFGEGSRLTVL.

The chain combines TRBV21-1 with TRBJ1-2; the table names TRBD1, a call not compared with the DNA. TRBV21-1 is classified as a pseudogene. The length of the CDR3 is 15 residues. This CDR3 reads CASSKGTLYNYGYTF. CDR3 DNA sequence: TGTGCCAGCAGCAAGGGGACACTTTATAACTATGGCTACACCTTC.

The rearrangement uses TRBV11-2 and TRBJ1-2; perhaps TRBD1 as D (5 bases). Germline CDR1 SGHAT, CDR2 FQNNGV. V lost 5 bases, J lost 7 bases, and 20 bases lay in between. The CDR3 loop spans 15 amino acids. In DNA, the CDR3 is TGTGCCAGCAGCATCCGGCGGGGCGAGTTTTTTGGCTACACCTTC. It encodes CASSIRRGEFFGYTF. Full variable domain (remainder filled in from reference TRBV11-2 and TRBJ1-2): EAGVAQSPRYKIIEKRQSVAFWCNPISGHATLYWYQQILGQGPKLLIQFQNNGVVDDSQLPKDRFSAERLKGVDSTLKIQPAKLEDSAVYLCASSIRRGEFFGYTFGSGTRLTVV.

This rearrangement joins TRBV18 to TRBJ1-1; D remains unclear. The germline V gene has CDR1 KGHSH and CDR2 LQKENI. V lost 6 bases and J 0 bases, leaving 14 bases between the germline ends. CDR3 size: 15 residues. As DNA, the CDR3 is TGTGCCAGCTCGCAAAACAGTCCCATGAACACTGAAGCTTTCTTT. It yields the protein CASSQNSPMNTEAFF.

CDR3 DNA: TGCAGCGTTGAAATACCGGACAGGGGGAACACTGAAGCTTTCTTT. Amino acids: CSVEIPDRGNTEAFF. This sequence joins TRBV29-1 and TRBJ1-1, with 9 bases that match TRBD1. In germline, CDR1 is SQVTM, CDR2 ANQGSEA. The CDR3 is 15 residues long. V shed 2 bases and J 1 base; nucleotides not matched to a gene: 5.

J is TRBJ2-5 and V is TRBV5-1; 7 bases are a match to TRBD1. The CDR3 has 14 amino acids. The trim removed 4 bases at V and 5 bases at J, leaving 8 bases unmatched. CDR1 and CDR2 (germline): SGHRS, YFSETQ. The CDR3, as DNA: TGCGCCAGCAGCCGGGACAGTCTCGTGGAGACCCAGTACTTC. Translation: CASSRDSLVETQYF.

The chain uses TRBV28 and TRBJ2-2; tentatively, D is TRBD1 (6 bases). CDR1 is MDHEN and CDR2 is SYDVKM in the germline V gene. The CDR3 is 16 residues long. The V and J ends lost 5 bases and 7 bases respectively, with 20 bases between them. The CDR3 DNA follows: TGTGCCAGCAGTCTCCATTCTACAGGGTACGACGGGGAGCTGTTTTTT. Translation: CASSLHSTGYDGELFF.

As DNA, the CDR3 is TGCGCCAGCAGCCCGGGGGGGGGACAGATATTGGATACGCAGTATTTT. It codes for CASSPGGGQILDTQYF. The chain recombines TRBV4-1 with TRBJ2-3; D perhaps matches TRBD2 (8 bases). The V gene's germline CDR1 is MGHRA and CDR2 YSYEKL. This CDR3 has 16 residues. The V end was cut by 4 bases, the J end by 6 bases, with 20 bases between.

V and J are TRBV7-6 and TRBJ2-7, with a possible D match to TRBD2 (5 bases). The length of the CDR3 is 17 residues. V was cut by 6 bases and J by 4 bases, with 25 bases left in between. The germline gives CDR1 SGHVS, CDR2 FNYEAQ. The CDR3 DNA reads as TGTGCCAGCAGTCAGTATCTTTTACGGGGTGGCGAGTACGAGCAGTACTTC. Protein product: CASSQYLLRGGEYEQYF.

This sequence joins TRBV18 and TRBJ1-1; D is undetermined. The CDR3 loop spans 14 amino acids. V was cut by 8 bases and J by 0 bases, with 13 bases left in between. Germline CDR1 KGHSH, CDR2 LQKENI. CDR3 in amino acids: CASITPRLNTEAFF. DNA for the CDR3: TGTGCCAGCATCACCCCCAGATTGAACACTGAAGCTTTCTTT.

The chain's CDR3 is CASSQRAVYEQYF. Here the CDR3 DNA reads TGTGCCAGCAGCCAGCGTGCCGTCTACGAGCAGTACTTC. The chain combines TRBV6-5 with TRBJ2-7; D is undetermined. CDR3 size: 13 residues. Trimming cost V 6 bases and J 3 bases, with 12 bases left between them. Germline CDR1 is MNHEY and CDR2 is SVGAGI.

This chain uses TRBV5-6 with TRBJ1-4; 7 bases fit TRBD1. Germline-derived CDR1 and CDR2 are SGHDT and YYEEEE. This CDR3 is built from 16 residues. The trim removed 2 bases at V and 8 bases at J, leaving 12 bases unmatched. The CDR3 protein is CASSFQPRDSGEKLFF. DNA of the CDR3: TGTGCCAGCAGCTTTCAACCAAGGGACAGCGGAGAAAAACTGTTTTTT.

This clone was counted between two and nine times. V is TRBV28 and J is TRBJ1-3; 7 nucleotides agree with TRBD1. From germline, CDR1 is MDHEN and CDR2 SYDVKM. There are 17 residues in the CDR3. V was pared by 1 base and J by 0 bases, with 6 bases of the junction left unmatched. The CDR3 DNA sequence: TGTGCCAGCAGTTTATCCGGGACAGACCTCTCTGGAAACACCATATATTTT. It yields the protein CASSLSGTDLSGNTIYF.

The chain has TRBV21-1 and TRBJ2-7; the D call of TRBD1 is as the table states it, not checked on the DNA. TRBV21-1 is deemed a pseudogene. This CDR3 has 15 amino acids. CDR3 sequence: CASSDPVTQGYEQYF. The DNA of the CDR3 is TGTGCCAGCAGCGACCCCGTCACACAGGGATACGAGCAGTACTTC.

This clone has only one observation. The rearrangement links TRBV3-1 (or the pseudogene TRBV3-2) to TRBJ2-5; no clear D gene. The length of the CDR3 is 13 residues. Germline V gene lookup returns CDR1 LGHDT and CDR2 YNNKEL (reference sequence). V lost 1 base, J lost 6 bases, and 9 bases lay in between. CDR3 sequence: CASSQGPEKTQYF. In DNA form, the CDR3 reads TGTGCCAGCAGCCAAGGCCCGGAGAAGACCCAGTACTTC.